The clone carrying this T cell receptor beta chain was seen once. Its cognate antigen is unknown. The CDR3 carries no conserved terminal phenylalanine or tryptophan, so it likely arises from a read error. These data come from a study of tumor and adjacent non-tumor tissue in lung cancer. Study background: On average, productive TCRbeta reads reached a few million per sample. Study observations and caveats: Patients with more diverse tumor TCRs had worse survival. Tumor tissue had significantly higher TCR diversity than normal lung.

This sample's RNA came from whole unsorted tissue. Distant lung tissue was collected more than 3 cm away from the tumor edge. CDR1 is SGHAT, CDR2 FQDESV, per germline (reference sequence). The CDR3 has 17 residues. TCRbeta libraries were built with three rounds of nested PCR, modified from ARM-PCR. TCRdb called the multiplex PCR reads again in MiXCR, with one record for every CDR3 protein. In the table there are some 73,000 distinct CDR3 sequences, about 82% of which are singletons. The rearrangement links TRBV11-1 to TRBJ2-5, with a weak D call TRBD2 (5 bases). Material: distant non-tumor lung tissue. The clonotype was recovered from a man aged 60 to 69 with non-small cell lung cancer. As DNA, the CDR3 is TGTGCCAGCAGCTTGGTAACAGAGGGCTTTTACCAGGAGACCCAGTACCTC. Protein product: CASSLVTEGFYQETQYL.